A selection of T cell receptor beta chains follows, all from one sample in a study of blood T cell repertoires in COVID-19. Sequenced by immunoSEQ multiplex PCR; TCRdb stores in-frame clones only, minus some. The sample shows about 230,000 clones, around 86% of them seen only once. The sample was peripheral blood. The receptors were gathered from a middle-aged man with COVID-19, enrolled during active disease. The conserved cysteine and the conserved F or W are not part of the CDR3 here. The D gene is left open where the match is weak.

V gene: TRBV28; D gene: TRBD2; CDR3 protein: ASSLSSGAYYEQY
V gene: TRBV6-5; D gene: NA; CDR3 protein: ASSYGRVATNEKLF
V gene: TRBV5-1; D gene: NA; CDR3 protein: ASSLAGGSPLH
V gene: TRBV21-1; D gene: NA; CDR3 protein: ASSTGTANQPQH
V gene: TRBV9; D gene: NA; CDR3 protein: ASSGGSWDTEAF
V gene: TRBV6-5; D gene: TRBD1; CDR3 protein: ASSYKAGTGEETQY
V gene: TRBV6-5; D gene: NA; CDR3 protein: ASSSGDLEGETQY
V gene: TRBV18; D gene: NA; CDR3 protein: ASSPLQGPNEQF
V gene: TRBV18; D gene: TRBD1; CDR3 protein: ASSPRTGVPYEQY
V gene: TRBV6-5; D gene: TRBD1; CDR3 protein: ASRPTTGGYGYT
V gene: TRBV7-9; D gene: TRBD1; CDR3 protein: ASSSGTDNQPQH
V gene: TRBV5-8; D gene: NA; CDR3 protein: ASSPGGIRVEQF
V gene: TRBV27; D gene: TRBD2; CDR3 protein: ASSSFSGESSYNEQF
V gene: TRBV5-6; D gene: TRBD2; CDR3 protein: ASSPSGRNPNEQF
V gene: TRBV19; D gene: TRBD2; CDR3 protein: ASSRLAGAYEQY
V gene: TRBV19; D gene: NA; CDR3 protein: ASSIRQDGELF
V gene: TRBV4-2; D gene: TRBD2; CDR3 protein: ASSHTGTSGYNEQF